This T cell receptor beta chain was documented in a study of T-cell memory formation after mild COVID-19. Study context: Clusters of TCRs were largely donor specific. Broader study findings: The study detected some responding clones in pre-infection memory, suggesting cross-reactive memory joined. CD4+ bias marked clones expanding day 15 to 37, unlike balanced contracting clones. Contracting CD4+ clones lay largely in CM and EM, with CD8+ ones residing in EMRA.

About this clonotype: Its antigen is as yet unknown.

TCRdb redid the calling of the 5' RACE reads with MiXCR, one entry per CDR3 protein. The table has roughly 480,000 distinct CDR3 sequences, around a quarter seen once; the top ten hold around 13%. This receptor was obtained from an adult woman who had mild COVID-19 (a few samples of this study predate the infection). Cell type and time point are not known. Sequencing was done on a sample of PBMCs or a T cell subset sorted from them (not recorded which).

In nucleotides, the CDR3 is TGTGCCAGCAGCTTACTAGAGGGGGATCGGCCCCAGCATTTT. Amino acid sequence: CASSLLEGDRPQHF. The J gene is TRBJ1-5, the V gene TRBV7-2; maybe TRBD1 (6 bases). CDR3 size: 14 residues. V dropped 2 bases and J dropped 9 bases, with 14 bases sitting between them. The germline V gene has CDR1 SGHTA and CDR2 FQGNSA.